This TCR beta chain originates from a study of T cell repertoires in cytomegalovirus infection. Study-level points and caveats: Totalled public TCR beta family frequency picked out people who carried CMV plus the relevant HLA.

About this clonotype: Its specificity is unknown.

The germline gives CDR1 MNHEY, CDR2 SMNVEV (reference sequence). With 9 bases clipped from V and 4 bases from J, the junction kept 5 bases outside the gene matches. The CDR3 extends over 12 amino acids. TCRdb reprocessed the reads with MiXCR, giving one entry per CDR3 protein. The sample yields 100,000 or so distinct CDR3 sequences, less than 30% seen once. V gene TRBV27 combines with J gene TRBJ1-1; 7 positions match TRBD1. The sequences come from CD8+ T cells from cultured PBMCs, collected from culture after CMV antigen stimulation. The sequence was obtained from a human donor in good health (CMV status not recorded). Some clones in this sample may be carry-over from other donors' samples. CDR3 protein: CARSRQGTEAFF. The CDR3 DNA reads TGTGCCAGAAGTCGACAGGGCACTGAAGCTTTCTTT.